Presented here are 5 T cell receptor beta chains from one specimen sequenced in a study of T cell responses to AZD1222 COVID-19 vaccine. Generated by immunoSEQ multiplex PCR, the TCRdb table keeps only in-frame clones and is missing some. This table has tens of thousands of clones, approximately 91% appearing once. The source material was peripheral blood, sampled on day 0 of AZD1222 vaccination. These receptors were taken from an adult in good health.

This chain links TRBV11-3 with TRBJ2-3; D is undetermined. This CDR3 region has 12 residues. Trimming left V 1 base short and J 4 bases short, with 3 bases between. CDR1 and CDR2 (germline): SGHNT, YENEEA. CDR3 DNA: TGTGCCAGCAGCTTAGGAGCAGATACGCAGTATTTT. Translated: CASSLGADTQYF.

The rearrangement uses TRBV18 and TRBJ2-7; TRBD1 agrees at 9 bases. This CDR3 is 15 amino acids long. The V gene's germline CDR1 is KGHSH and CDR2 LQKENI. The ends lost 5 bases at V and 3 bases at J; junction bases unmatched: 8. The CDR3 spells CASSSGTGSLYEQYF. CDR3 DNA: TGTGCCAGCTCATCAGGGACAGGGTCTCTCTACGAGCAGTACTTC.

The rearrangement joins TRBV5-1 to TRBJ1-5; 7 bases are shared with TRBD1. The CDR3 totals 13 residues. V was clipped by 4 bases and J by 5 bases; unmatched bases: 3. CDR1 is SGHRS and CDR2 is YFSETQ in the germline V gene. CDR3 sequence (DNA): TGCGCCAGCAGCGTCACAGGGGATCAGCCCCAGCATTTT. This gives the protein CASSVTGDQPQHF.

This clone was seen once. The rearrangement links TRBV7-6 to TRBJ1-5, with TRBD1 identical over 8 bases. The CDR3 has 15 amino acids. V shed 5 bases, J shed 7 bases, and the junction held 10 bases outside the gene matches. Per the germline V gene, CDR1 is SGHVS and CDR2 is FNYEAQ. The CDR3 sequence: CASSPPGGRGQPQHF. The CDR3 bases are TGTGCCAGCAGCCCTCCAGGGGGCAGGGGGCAGCCCCAGCATTTT.

The chain is built from TRBV7-9 and TRBJ1-5, with a weak D call TRBD1 (6 bases). Deletions cut 5 bases from V and 4 bases from J, with 15 bases between. CDR3 length: 15 amino acids. Germline V gene data show CDR1 as SEHNR and CDR2 as FQNEAQ (reference sequence). The CDR3 sequence: CASSPGQFKNQPQHF. CDR3 sequence (DNA): TGTGCCAGCAGCCCAGGACAGTTCAAGAATCAGCCCCAGCATTTT.